This TCR beta chain was observed in a study of regulatory dendritic cells for organ transplantation. Study-level points and caveats: The most alloreactive TCR clonotypes were found in resting memory CD8+ cells. Alloreactive memory CD8+ T cell pools varied considerably between individuals. Memory CD8+ clonal expansion seemed more limited with regulatory than mature dendritic cells.

The ends were cut back, 2 bases at V and 9 bases at J, with 20 bases in the middle. The germline V gene has CDR1 MGHRA and CDR2 YSYEKL. There are 17 residues in the CDR3. Concerning this clone itself: Its target is not known.

Assay: immunoSEQ multiplex PCR; the TCRdb copy retains only in-frame clones and omits some. Of roughly 30,000 clones listed, under 90% are singletons. The rearrangement joins TRBV4-1 to TRBJ1-6, with D perhaps matching TRBD1 (5 bases). The origin of this receptor is a human donor in good health. The sequenced material came from naive CD8+ T cells from blood. Subset reported: CD45RA+ naive T cells. CDR3 amino acids: CASSQPGGTPLSSPLHF. CDR3 DNA: TGCGCCAGCAGCCAACCTGGGGGGACGCCTCTAAGTTCACCCCTCCACTTT.